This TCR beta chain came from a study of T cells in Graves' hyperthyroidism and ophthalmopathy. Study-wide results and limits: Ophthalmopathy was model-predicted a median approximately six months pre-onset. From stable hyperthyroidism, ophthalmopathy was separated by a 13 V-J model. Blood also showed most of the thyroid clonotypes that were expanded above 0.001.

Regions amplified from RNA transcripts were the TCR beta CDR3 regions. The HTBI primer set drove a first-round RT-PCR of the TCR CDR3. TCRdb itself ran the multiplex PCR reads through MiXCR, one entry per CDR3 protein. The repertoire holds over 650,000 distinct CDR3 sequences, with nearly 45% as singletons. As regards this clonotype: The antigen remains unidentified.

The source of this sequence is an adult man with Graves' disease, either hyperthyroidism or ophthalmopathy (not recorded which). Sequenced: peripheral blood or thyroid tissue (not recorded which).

The CDR3 nucleotides are TGTGCCAGCTTGGTGGGTATATCTGAAGCTTTCTTT. This gives the protein CASLVGISEAFF. J is TRBJ1-1 and V is TRBV25-1, with D unclear. V was trimmed by 8 bases and J by 6 bases, leaving 13 bases between them. This CDR3 has 12 residues. CDR1 MGHDK and CDR2 SYGVNS come from the germline V gene. The full variable domain, rest sourced from reference TRBV25-1 and TRBJ1-1, is EADIYQTPRYLVIGTGKKITLECSQTMGHDKMYWYQQDPGMELHLIHYSYGVNSTEKGDLSSESTVSRIRTEHFPLTLESARPSHTSQYLCASLVGISEAFFGQGTRLTVV.